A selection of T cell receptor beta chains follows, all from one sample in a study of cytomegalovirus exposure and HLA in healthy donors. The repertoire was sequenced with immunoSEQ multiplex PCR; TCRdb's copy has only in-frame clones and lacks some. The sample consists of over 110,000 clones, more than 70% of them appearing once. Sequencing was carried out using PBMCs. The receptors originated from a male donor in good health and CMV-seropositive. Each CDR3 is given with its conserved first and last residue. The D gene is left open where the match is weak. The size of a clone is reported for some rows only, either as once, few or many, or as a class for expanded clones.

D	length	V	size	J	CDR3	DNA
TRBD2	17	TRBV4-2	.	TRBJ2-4	CASSQEGRDLAKNIQYF	TGTGCCAGCAGCCAAGAGGGGAGGGATCTAGCCAAAAACATTCAGTACTTC
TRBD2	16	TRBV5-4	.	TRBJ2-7	CASSLAGSGRRYEQYF	TGTGCCAGCAGCTTGGCCGGTAGCGGGAGACGCTACGAGCAGTACTTC
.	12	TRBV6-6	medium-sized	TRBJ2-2	CASSYRDGELFF	TGTGCCAGCAGTTACCGGGACGGGGAGCTGTTTTTT
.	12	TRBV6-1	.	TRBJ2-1	CASSGDGLDEFF	TGTGCCAGCAGTGGAGATGGACTCGACGAATTCTTC
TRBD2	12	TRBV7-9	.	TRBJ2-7	CASGSGSNEQYF	TGTGCCAGCGGGAGCGGGAGTAACGAGCAGTACTTC
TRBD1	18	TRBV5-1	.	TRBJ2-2	CASSLWRPSGTATGELFF	TGCGCCAGCAGCTTGTGGCGACCTTCCGGGACAGCCACCGGGGAGCTGTTTTTT
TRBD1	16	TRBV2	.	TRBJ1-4	CASSSQGQAGVQKLFF	TGTGCCAGCAGCTCCCAGGGACAGGCGGGCGTGCAAAAACTGTTTTTT
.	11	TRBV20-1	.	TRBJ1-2	CSAPQNYGYTF	TGCAGTGCCCCACAAAATTATGGCTACACCTTC
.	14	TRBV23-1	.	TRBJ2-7	CASRSTGSSYEQYF	TGCGCCAGCAGGTCGACAGGATCGTCCTACGAGCAGTACTTC
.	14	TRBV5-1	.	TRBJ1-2	CASSLGDKHYGYTF	TGCGCCAGCAGCTTGGGAGACAAACACTATGGCTACACCTTC
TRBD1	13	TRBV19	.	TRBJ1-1	CASSIDRVGEAFF	TGTGCCAGTAGTATCGACAGGGTCGGTGAAGCTTTCTTT
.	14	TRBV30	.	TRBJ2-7	CAWSVTAGLAEQYF	TGTGCCTGGAGTGTTACGGCGGGGCTAGCCGAGCAGTACTTC
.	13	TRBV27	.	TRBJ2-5	CASSWAERETQYF	TGTGCCAGCAGTTGGGCCGAAAGAGAGACCCAGTACTTC
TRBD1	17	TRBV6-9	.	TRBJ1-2	CASSYSGRGRVCFGYTF	TGTGCCAGCAGTTATTCGGGCAGGGGGCGTGTATGTTTTGGCTACACCTTC
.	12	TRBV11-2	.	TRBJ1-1	CASSLTGGEAFF	TGTGCCAGCAGCTTAACGGGGGGTGAAGCTTTCTTT
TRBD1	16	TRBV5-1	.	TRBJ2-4	CASSPQGAQRADIQYF	TGCGCCAGCAGCCCCCAGGGGGCGCAACGAGCTGACATTCAGTACTTC
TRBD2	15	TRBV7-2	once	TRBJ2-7	CASSEKTSGLREQYF	TGTGCCAGCAGCGAAAAGACTAGCGGACTACGAGAGCAGTACTTC
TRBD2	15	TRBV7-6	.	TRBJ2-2	CASSSGTSGNGELFF	TGTGCCAGCAGCTCGGGGACTAGCGGGAACGGGGAGCTGTTTTTT
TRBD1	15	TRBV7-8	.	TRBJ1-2	CASSLWGQGDSGYTF	TGTGCCAGCAGCTTATGGGGGCAGGGGGACTCTGGCTACACCTTC
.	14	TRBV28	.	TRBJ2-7	CASSSSATTYEQYF	TGTGCCAGCAGTTCAAGCGCTACAACCTACGAGCAGTACTTC
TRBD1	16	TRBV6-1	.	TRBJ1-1	CASSQGQGWGNTEAFF	TGTGCCAGCAGTCAAGGACAGGGCTGGGGGAACACTGAAGCTTTCTTT
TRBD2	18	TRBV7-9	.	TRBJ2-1	CASRPGLAGGLGWNEQFF	TGTGCCAGCAGACCCGGACTAGCGGGGGGCCTAGGGTGGAATGAGCAGTTCTTC
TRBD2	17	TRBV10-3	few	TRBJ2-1	CAISEYLRGSFRHEQFF	TGTGCCATCAGTGAGTATTTGCGCGGGAGTTTTCGTCATGAGCAGTTCTTC
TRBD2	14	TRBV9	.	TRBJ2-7	CASSGGGPAYEQYF	TGTGCCAGCAGCGGCGGGGGGCCCGCCTACGAGCAGTACTTC
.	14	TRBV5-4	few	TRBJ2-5	CASSFGRMQETQYF	TGTGCCAGCAGCTTTGGGAGAATGCAAGAGACCCAGTACTTC
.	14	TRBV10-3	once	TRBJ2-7	CAISPGLTTSEQYF	TGTGCCATCAGTCCGGGACTTACCACTTCCGAGCAGTACTTC
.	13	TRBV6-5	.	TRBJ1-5	CASSSVGAGPQHF	TGTGCCAGCAGTTCCGTAGGCGCAGGGCCCCAGCATTTT
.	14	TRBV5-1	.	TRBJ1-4	CASSITGLNEKLFF	TGCGCCAGCAGCATAACAGGCCTTAATGAAAAACTGTTTTTT
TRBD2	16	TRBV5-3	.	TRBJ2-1	CARRVRVAGGDNEQFF	TGTGCCAGAAGAGTGCGGGTAGCGGGAGGGGACAATGAGCAGTTCTTC
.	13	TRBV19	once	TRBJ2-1	CASSIIRDNEQFF	TGTGCCAGTAGTATAATTCGGGACAATGAGCAGTTCTTC
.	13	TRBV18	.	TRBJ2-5	CASSPTGGETQYF	TGTGCCAGCTCACCGACAGGAGGCGAGACCCAGTACTTC
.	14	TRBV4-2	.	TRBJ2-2	CASSQEDNPGELFF	TGTGCCAGCAGCCAAGAAGACAACCCCGGGGAGCTGTTTTTT
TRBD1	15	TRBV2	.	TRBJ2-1	CASSEGQGAYNEQFF	TGTGCCAGCAGCGAAGGACAGGGAGCATACAATGAGCAGTTCTTC
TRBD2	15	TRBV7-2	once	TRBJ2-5	CASSLGGGASETQYF	TGTGCCAGCAGCTTGGGCGGGGGGGCTTCAGAGACCCAGTACTTC
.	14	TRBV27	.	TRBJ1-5	CARPNRYSNQPQHF	TGTGCCAGGCCGAACAGGTATAGCAATCAGCCCCAGCATTTT